This T cell receptor beta chain appears in the sequencing data of a study of blood T cell repertoires in COVID-19. Libraries were prepared by immunoSEQ multiplex PCR; TCRdb keeps only in-frame clonotypes and omits some of them. This sample carries more than 14,000 clones, 75% to 90% of them seen once, and the ten largest clones take roughly 17%. The CDR3 contains 15 residues. Germline values: CDR1 MNHEY, CDR2 SMNVEV (reference sequence). Trimming cost V 2 bases and J 7 bases; bases outside gene matches: 6. The sequenced sample consisted of peripheral blood. The chain couples TRBV27 to TRBJ2-5, with 11 positions matching TRBD2. This receptor was obtained from a human donor in a cohort sampled during active COVID-19. CDR3 DNA sequence: TGTGCCAGCAGTTTAGTAGCGGGGGGGCCTGGGACCCAGTACTTC. This gives the protein CASSLVAGGPGTQYF.